Below, 18 T cell receptor beta chains from the same sample are listed, as sequenced in a study of blood T cell repertoires in COVID-19. Sequencing used immunoSEQ multiplex PCR; TCRdb keeps in-frame clones, though not all of them. The data show about 83,000 clones, about four fifths seen once. Sequencing used peripheral blood. Receptors originate from a woman older than 75 with acute or convalescent COVID-19.

This sequence joins TRBV2 and TRBJ2-2; D unclear. The CDR3 is 12 residues long. Looked up from germline, CDR1 is SNHLY and CDR2 is FYNNEI. Between the trimmed V and J ends, which lost 6 bases and 8 bases, there was a span of 10 bases. The CDR3 DNA reads TGTGCCAGCAGGGGCGAATTGGGGGAGCTGTTTTTT. It encodes CASRGELGELFF.

The chain uses TRBV4-1 and TRBJ2-3; a weak D match, TRBD2 (7 bases). CDR1 and CDR2 (germline): MGHRA, YSYEKL. The V gene lost 0 bases and the J gene lost 4 bases, with 14 bases spanning the gap. The CDR3 has 16 amino acids. The CDR3 DNA reads TGCGCCAGCAGCCAAGATGCGCAGGGGAGGGCAGATACGCAGTATTTT. It yields the protein CASSQDAQGRADTQYF.

This clone came up a few times. The DNA for the CDR3 is TGTGCCAGCAGAGGAACAGGGTCTTCGAATTCACCCCTCCACTTT. It is translated as CASRGTGSSNSPLHF. The chain joins TRBV7-2 to TRBJ1-6; D perhaps matches TRBD1 (6 bases). Trimming cost V 6 bases and J 7 bases, with 16 bases left between them. CDR3 length: 15 amino acids. The germline V gene encodes CDR1 SGHTA and CDR2 FQGNSA. The whole variable domain, remainder taken from reference TRBV7-2 and TRBJ1-6, is GAGVSQSPSNKVTEKGKDVELRCDPISGHTALYWYRQSLGQGLEFLIYFQGNSAPDKSGLPSDRFSAERTGGSVSTLTIQRTQQEDSAVYLCASRGTGSSNSPLHFGNGTRLTVT.

This clone came up a few times. The chain couples TRBV28 to TRBJ2-7, with D maybe TRBD1 (6 bases). The CDR3 is 14 amino acids. V lost 6 bases to trimming and J lost 0 bases, with 12 bases between them. Germline assignment: CDR1 MDHEN and CDR2 SYDVKM. The CDR3 DNA is TGTGCCAGCAGGCGACAGGTTCTCTCCTACGAGCAGTACTTC. Translation: CASRRQVLSYEQYF.

This clone was counted only a few times. The chain uses TRBV11-3 and TRBJ1-3, with a weak D call TRBD1 (6 bases). The CDR3 totals 15 residues. V shed 4 bases and J shed 4 bases, with 14 bases lying between them. The V gene's germline CDR1 is SGHNT and CDR2 YENEEA. CDR3 sequence: CASSSSWGLGNTIYF. CDR3 nucleotide sequence: TGTGCCAGCAGCTCTTCGTGGGGGCTCGGAAACACCATATATTTT.

The CDR3 nucleotides read TGTGCCAGCAGTGAATGGGGCAGGGGATCCGGAAACACCATATATTTT. The encoded protein is CASSEWGRGSGNTIYF. The chain couples TRBV25-1 to TRBJ1-3, with D possibly TRBD1 on 6 matching bases. The CDR3 spans 16 residues. From germline, CDR1 is MGHDK and CDR2 SYGVNS. V lost 1 base and J lost 4, with 14 bases in between.

This clone was detected a few times. V is TRBV6-6 and J is TRBJ2-7; TRBD2 aligns across 13 bases. CDR3 length: 17 residues. Germline lookup yields CDR1 MNHNY and CDR2 SVGAGI (reference sequence). Germline trimming cut 6 bases from V and 3 bases from J; bases unmatched to any gene: 11. CDR3 residues: CASSRTSGGALGYEQYF. The CDR3 region has the DNA TGTGCCAGCAGCCGAACTAGCGGGGGGGCCCTCGGCTACGAGCAGTACTTC.

The chain recombines TRBV7-8 with TRBJ1-2, with D tentatively TRBD1 (5 bases). V lost 5 bases and J 4 bases, leaving 17 bases between the germline ends. Per germline, CDR1 SGHVS and CDR2 FQNEAQ. The CDR3 extends over 15 amino acids. The CDR3 sequence: CASSLQGEDVYGYTF. DNA of the CDR3: TGTGCCAGCAGCCTGCAAGGGGAGGACGTCTATGGCTACACCTTC.

The chain has TRBV11-2 and TRBJ1-1, with 9 nucleotides matching TRBD1. Germline CDR1 and CDR2: SGHAT and FQNNGV. Trimming took 4 bases from V and 5 from J; bases not matched to a gene: 11. The CDR3 is made up of 16 amino acids. The CDR3 nucleotides are TGTGCCAGCAGCTCCCTCGAAGGGACAGGGAAAACTGAAGCTTTCTTT. This codes for CASSSLEGTGKTEAFF. The full variable domain, completed using reference TRBV11-2 and TRBJ1-1, is EAGVAQSPRYKIIEKRQSVAFWCNPISGHATLYWYQQILGQGPKLLIQFQNNGVVDDSQLPKDRFSAERLKGVDSTLKIQPAKLEDSAVYLCASSSLEGTGKTEAFFGQGTRLTVV.

The V and J genes are TRBV9 and TRBJ1-5, with a weak D call TRBD1 (6 bases). The CDR3 extends over 15 amino acids. CDR1 SGDLS and CDR2 YYNGEE come from the germline V gene. The V end was cut by 3 bases, the J end by 2 bases, with 12 bases between. The CDR3 here is CASSGLGAGNQPQHF. The CDR3 region has the DNA TGTGCCAGCAGCGGTCTGGGGGCAGGCAATCAGCCCCAGCATTTT.

V usage is TRBV6-5 and J usage is TRBJ1-2, with D unresolved. The V end was cut by 0 bases, the J end by 7 bases, with 15 bases between. The germline V gene has CDR1 MNHEY and CDR2 SVGAGI. The CDR3 has 15 amino acids. This CDR3 is CASSYSGRSPGGYTF. The CDR3 bases are TGTGCCAGCAGTTACTCGGGGAGATCCCCAGGTGGCTACACCTTC.

J is TRBJ1-5 and V is TRBV27; 12 bases line up with TRBD1. Germline trimming cut 6 bases from V and 4 bases from J; bases unmatched to any gene: 10. Germline lookup yields CDR1 MNHEY and CDR2 SMNVEV (reference sequence). CDR3 length equals 17 residues. CDR3 region: CASSSWLGQGANQPQHF. As DNA, the CDR3 is TGTGCCAGCAGCTCTTGGTTGGGACAGGGGGCGAATCAGCCCCAGCATTTT.

In its sample, this clone was seen once. This chain uses TRBV11-1 with TRBJ1-5, with D possibly being TRBD1 (5 bases). This CDR3 is built from 14 residues. V was clipped by 5 bases and J by 6 bases, with 14 bases between them. Germline assignment: CDR1 SGHAT and CDR2 FQDESV (reference sequence). The CDR3 sequence: CASSPDSYGQPQHF. CDR3 DNA: TGTGCCAGCAGCCCTGACAGTTATGGTCAGCCCCAGCATTTT.

The rearrangement joins TRBV14 to TRBJ2-5, with D uncertain. The CDR3 totals 13 residues. V gave up 6 bases and J gave up 4 bases, with 12 bases separating them. From germline, CDR1 is SGHDN and CDR2 FVKESK. The CDR3 is CASSPLSSETQYF. As DNA, the CDR3 is TGTGCCAGCAGTCCGCTATCATCAGAGACCCAGTACTTC. Looking up the rest from reference TRBV14 and TRBJ2-5 gives the full variable domain: EAGVTQFPSHSVIEKGQTVTLRCDPISGHDNLYWYRRVMGKEIKFLLHFVKESKQDESGMPNNRFLAERTGGTYSTLKVQPAELEDSGVYFCASSPLSSETQYFGPGTRLLVL.

This clone occurred a few times. The chain has TRBV28 and TRBJ2-7; D remains unclear. The germline gives CDR1 MDHEN, CDR2 SYDVKM. With 2 bases removed from V and 7 bases from J, the gap between germline ends came to 12 bases. The CDR3 extends over 13 amino acids. The CDR3 sequence is CASSLISAHEQYF. The CDR3 DNA reads as TGTGCCAGCAGTTTAATCTCAGCGCATGAGCAGTACTTC.

The count of this clone is one. CDR3 sequence: CASSQVTSGASYEQYF. CDR3 DNA: TGCGCCAGCAGCCAAGTAACTAGCGGGGCCTCCTACGAGCAGTACTTC. The chain has TRBV4-1 and TRBJ2-7, with TRBD2 matching over 10 bases. The CDR3 extends over 16 amino acids. CDR1 and CDR2 from the germline V gene are MGHRA and YSYEKL. V lost 1 base to trimming and J lost 0 bases; unmatched junction nucleotides: 3.

This rearrangement joins TRBV30 to TRBJ2-2; TRBD2 aligns across 7 bases. In germline, CDR1 is GTSNPN, CDR2 SVGIG (reference sequence). The CDR3 runs 15 residues. The V segment lost 0 bases and the J segment 1 base; nucleotides outside the gene matches: 2. CDR3 sequence (DNA): TGTGCCTGGAGTGTTAAGCGGGGGAACACCGGGGAGCTGTTTTTT. This gives the protein CAWSVKRGNTGELFF.

The chain couples TRBV28 to TRBJ2-1; a weak D match, TRBD2 (5 bases). V was pared by 3 bases and J by 6 bases, with 15 bases between. CDR3 length: 15 amino acids. CDR1 MDHEN and CDR2 SYDVKM come from the germline V gene. CDR3 sequence: CASSLPGNGRNEQFF. The DNA of the CDR3 is TGTGCCAGCAGTTTGCCCGGGAATGGTCGCAATGAGCAGTTCTTC.